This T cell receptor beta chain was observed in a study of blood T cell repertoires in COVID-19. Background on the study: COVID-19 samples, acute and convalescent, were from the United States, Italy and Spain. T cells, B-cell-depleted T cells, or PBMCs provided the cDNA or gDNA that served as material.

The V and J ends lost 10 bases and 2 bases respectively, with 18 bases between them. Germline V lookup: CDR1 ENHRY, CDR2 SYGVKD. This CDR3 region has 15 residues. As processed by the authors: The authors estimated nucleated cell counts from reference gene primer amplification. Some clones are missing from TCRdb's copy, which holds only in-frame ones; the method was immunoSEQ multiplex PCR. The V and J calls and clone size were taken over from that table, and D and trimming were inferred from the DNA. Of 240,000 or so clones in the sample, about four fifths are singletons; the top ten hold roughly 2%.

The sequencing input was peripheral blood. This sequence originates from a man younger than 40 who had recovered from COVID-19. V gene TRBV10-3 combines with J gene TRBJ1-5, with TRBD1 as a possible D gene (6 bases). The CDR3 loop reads CASRDILGGNQPQHF. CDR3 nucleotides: TGTGCCAGTCGGGACATCCTAGGAGGCAATCAGCCCCAGCATTTT.